This TCR beta chain was obtained from a study of shared clonotypes between healthy human individuals. The V gene's germline CDR1 is MNHEY and CDR2 SMNVEV (reference sequence). Trimming left V 2 bases short and J 1 base short, with 14 bases between. This CDR3 region has 16 residues. Clones were read by immunoSEQ multiplex PCR, and TCRdb kept only the in-frame ones, dropping some. The table shows about 710,000 clones, with 72% occurring only once. About this clone itself: Its antigen is currently unknown.

General study findings and limits: Generally, naive subsets (rather than memory subsets) showed larger estimated richness. Sharing across four donors was highest in naive CD4 (roughly 5%) and lowest in memory CD8 (0.4%).

The receptor's source is a woman aged 25 to 39 in good health. This chain links TRBV27 with TRBJ1-1; weak D call: TRBD1 (6 bases). The sequenced material came from memory CD4+ T cells sorted from blood. Subset described: CD45RA-negative fraction. CDR3 sequence: CASSLAAGAWNTEAFF. The CDR3 DNA reads as TGTGCCAGCAGTTTAGCGGCAGGGGCTTGGAACACTGAAGCTTTCTTT.